The sequence of this T cell receptor beta chain was determined in a study of blood T cell repertoires in COVID-19. At the level of the study: In each case, the material was cDNA or gDNA derived from T cells, B-cell-depleted T cells, or PBMCs.

Per the authors' pipeline: Estimated nucleated cell counts came from reference gene primer amplification. The assay was immunoSEQ multiplex PCR, and TCRdb's table has in-frame clones only and misses some. V and J calls and clone size are given by that table; D and trimming were obtained from the DNA. The data hold 200,000 or so clones, with more than 85% observed a single time. The sequencing sample was made of peripheral blood. The clonotype was recovered from a man in his 70s with active or convalescent COVID-19.

CDR3 sequence: CASSLAGGTYEQYF. CDR3 bases: TGTGCCAGCAGCTTAGCGGGAGGGACCTACGAGCAGTACTTC. The chain couples TRBV7-8 to TRBJ2-7; 7 bases match TRBD2. The CDR3 runs 14 residues. The germline V gene encodes CDR1 SGHVS and CDR2 FQNEAQ. V gave up 0 bases and J gave up 2 bases; unmatched junction bases: 1.